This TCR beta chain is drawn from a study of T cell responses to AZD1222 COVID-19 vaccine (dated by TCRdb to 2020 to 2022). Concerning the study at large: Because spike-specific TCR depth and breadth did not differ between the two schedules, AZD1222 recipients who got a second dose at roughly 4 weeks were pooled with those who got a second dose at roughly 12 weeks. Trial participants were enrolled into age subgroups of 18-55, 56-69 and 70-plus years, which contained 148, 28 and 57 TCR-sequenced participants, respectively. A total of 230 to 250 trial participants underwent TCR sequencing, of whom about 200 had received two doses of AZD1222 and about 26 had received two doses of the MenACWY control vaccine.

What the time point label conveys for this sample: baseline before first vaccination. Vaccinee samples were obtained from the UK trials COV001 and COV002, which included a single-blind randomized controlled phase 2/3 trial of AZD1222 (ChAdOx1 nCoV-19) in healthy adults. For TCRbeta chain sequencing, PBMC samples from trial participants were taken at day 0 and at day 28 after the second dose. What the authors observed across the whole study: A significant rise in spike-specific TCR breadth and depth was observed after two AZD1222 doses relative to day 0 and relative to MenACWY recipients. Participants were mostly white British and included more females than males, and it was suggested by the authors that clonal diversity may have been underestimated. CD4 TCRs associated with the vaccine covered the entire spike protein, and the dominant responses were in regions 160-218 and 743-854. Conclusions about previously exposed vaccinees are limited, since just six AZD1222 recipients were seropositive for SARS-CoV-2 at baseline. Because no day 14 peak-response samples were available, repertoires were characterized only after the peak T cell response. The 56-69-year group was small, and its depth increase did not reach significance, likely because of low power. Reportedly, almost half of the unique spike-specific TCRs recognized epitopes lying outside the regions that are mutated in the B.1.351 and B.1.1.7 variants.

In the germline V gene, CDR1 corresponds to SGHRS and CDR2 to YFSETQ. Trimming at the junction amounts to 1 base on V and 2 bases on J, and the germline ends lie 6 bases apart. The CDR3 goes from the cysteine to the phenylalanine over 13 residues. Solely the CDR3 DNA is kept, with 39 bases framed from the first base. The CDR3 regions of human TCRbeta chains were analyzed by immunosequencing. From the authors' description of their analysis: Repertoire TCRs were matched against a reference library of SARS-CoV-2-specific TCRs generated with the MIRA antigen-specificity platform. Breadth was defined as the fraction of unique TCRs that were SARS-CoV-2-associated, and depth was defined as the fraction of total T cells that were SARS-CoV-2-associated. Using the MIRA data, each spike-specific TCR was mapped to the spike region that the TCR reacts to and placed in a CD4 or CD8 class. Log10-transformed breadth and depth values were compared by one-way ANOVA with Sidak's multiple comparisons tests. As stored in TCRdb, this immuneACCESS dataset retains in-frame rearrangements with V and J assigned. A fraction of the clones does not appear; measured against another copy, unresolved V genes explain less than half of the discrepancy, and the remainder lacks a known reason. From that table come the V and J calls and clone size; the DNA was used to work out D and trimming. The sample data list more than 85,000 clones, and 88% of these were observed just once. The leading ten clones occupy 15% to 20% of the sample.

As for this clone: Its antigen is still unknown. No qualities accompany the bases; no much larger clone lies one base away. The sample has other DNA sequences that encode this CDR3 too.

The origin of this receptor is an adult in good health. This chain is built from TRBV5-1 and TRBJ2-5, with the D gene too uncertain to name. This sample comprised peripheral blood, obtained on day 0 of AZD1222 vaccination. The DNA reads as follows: TGCGCCAGCAGCTTGAGGCCTCAAGAGACCCAGTACTTC. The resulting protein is CASSLRPQETQYF.